The next 31 T cell receptor beta chains were all read from a single sample in a study of CXCR3-negative and CXCR3-positive naive CD8 T cells. Libraries of TRB cDNA were made by 5' RACE and carried UMIs. TCRdb reprocessed the 5' RACE reads and reports one entry per CDR3 protein, with no DNA. This sample's clone table lists about 41,000 distinct CDR3 sequences. Source material: memory CD8+ T cells from blood. The receptors derive from a human donor in good health. Some clones in this sample may be carry-over from other donors' samples.

This chain uses TRBV28 with TRBJ2-7; without DNA, the TCRdb call of TRBD1 cannot be checked. The CDR3 consists of 11 residues. Germline V CDR1 and CDR2: MDHEN, SYDVKM. CDR3: CASSPLGEQYF.

The rearrangement links TRBV15 to TRBJ2-7. The germline CDR1 and CDR2 sequences are LNHNV and YYDKDF (reference sequence). The CDR3 runs 11 residues. The CDR3 is CATSRADEQYF.

The chain has TRBV15 and TRBJ2-7; TCRdb selects TRBD2, and the lack of DNA leaves this call unchecked. Germline V gene lookup returns CDR1 LNHNV and CDR2 YYDKDF (reference sequence). This CDR3 comprises 14 residues. CDR3 protein: CATSWTSGSYEQYF.

The chain uses TRBV24-1 and TRBJ2-1; TCRdb lists TRBD2, though no DNA is available to test this call. Germline V gene sequence: CDR1 KGHDR, CDR2 SFDVKD. The CDR3 extends over 14 amino acids. CDR3 amino acids: CATSDPGTSDEQFF.

The chain is built from TRBV28 and TRBJ2-1; the D gene TCRdb calls, TRBD2, cannot be checked with no DNA. The CDR3 has 15 amino acids. Per germline, CDR1 MDHEN and CDR2 SYDVKM. The CDR3 region is CASSLAGGWYNEQFF.

The chain couples TRBV29-1 to TRBJ2-7; TCRdb outputs TRBD2, but without DNA this stays unchecked. This CDR3 region has 13 residues. Germline V gene lookup returns CDR1 SQVTM and CDR2 ANQGSEA. CDR3 sequence: CSVESPSSYEQYF.

V gene TRBV20-1 combines with J gene TRBJ1-1; the D gene TCRdb calls, TRBD1, cannot be checked with no DNA. CDR1 is DFQATT, CDR2 SNEGSKA, per germline (reference sequence). The CDR3 consists of 14 residues. The CDR3 sequence: CSARDGGRDTEAFF.

The rearrangement links TRBV6-5 to TRBJ2-1. In germline, CDR1 is MNHEY, CDR2 SVGAGI. This CDR3 comprises 14 residues. The chain's CDR3 is CASSYSGGYNEQFF.

The CDR3 loop reads CATSGPSLDVDEQFF. This rearrangement joins TRBV24-1 to TRBJ2-1; TCRdb selects TRBD2, and the lack of DNA leaves this call unchecked. The CDR3 consists of 15 residues. From germline, CDR1 is KGHDR and CDR2 SFDVKD.

This chain joins TRBV6-1 and TRBJ2-1; TCRdb's D gene call, TRBD1, goes unchecked for lack of DNA. Per the germline V gene, CDR1 is MNHNS and CDR2 is SASEGT. This CDR3 contains 15 residues. The CDR3 region is CASRGTDGLGNEQFF.

V usage is TRBV5-1 and J usage is TRBJ2-1. This CDR3 region has 12 residues. The V gene's germline CDR1 is SGHRS and CDR2 YFSETQ. CDR3 loop: CASSLAGNEQFF.

The chain uses TRBV27 and TRBJ2-7. The germline V gene encodes CDR1 MNHEY and CDR2 SMNVEV (reference sequence). The CDR3 extends over 12 amino acids. CDR3 amino acids: CASSSESEEQYF.

This chain uses TRBV5-6 with TRBJ2-2. Germline V gives CDR1 SGHDT, CDR2 YYEEEE. The CDR3 runs to 13 residues. The CDR3 sequence is CASSLVASAELFF.

The rearrangement uses TRBV28 and TRBJ1-1. Germline V gene sequence: CDR1 MDHEN, CDR2 SYDVKM. The CDR3 totals 13 residues. The CDR3 loop is CASSADGNTEAFF.

The J gene is TRBJ2-3, the V gene TRBV29-1; the TRBD2 assignment by TCRdb is unverifiable without DNA. There are 14 residues in the CDR3. The germline V gene encodes CDR1 SQVTM and CDR2 ANQGSEA. The CDR3 loop reads CSVQTSGGTDTQYF.

The CDR3 sequence: CASSLIGFQETQYF. J is TRBJ2-5 and V is TRBV7-8. The CDR3 covers 14 residues. CDR1 and CDR2 (germline): SGHVS, FQNEAQ.

J is TRBJ2-4 and V is TRBV7-9; TCRdb returns TRBD1, unconfirmable since there is no DNA. Germline CDR1 is SEHNR and CDR2 is FQNEAQ (reference sequence). The CDR3 totals 15 residues. The CDR3 spells CASSSLRKTGNIQYF.

This chain uses TRBV19 with TRBJ1-5. Per germline, CDR1 LNHDA and CDR2 SQIVND (reference sequence). CDR3 size: 15 residues. The CDR3 here is CASSITDYWNQPQHF.

The V and J genes are TRBV12-3 or TRBV12-4 and TRBJ2-2; TCRdb names TRBD1, which stays unverified in the absence of DNA. CDR3 length equals 14 residues. The CDR3 loop reads CASSFLAHTGELFF.

The chain has TRBV4-2 and TRBJ2-4; TCRdb lists TRBD1, though no DNA is available to test this call. The CDR3 is made up of 15 amino acids. Germline CDR1 and CDR2: LGHNA and YNFKEQ. This chain's CDR3 is CASSQELGGLNIQYF.

This sequence joins TRBV7-9 and TRBJ1-2. Germline V gene lookup returns CDR1 SEHNR and CDR2 FQNEAQ (reference sequence). This CDR3 has 16 amino acids. The CDR3 sequence is CASSSYTETFGYGYTF.

This sequence joins TRBV20-1 and TRBJ2-5; TCRdb names TRBD1, which stays unverified in the absence of DNA. The CDR3 runs 14 residues. Germline loops: CDR1 DFQATT, CDR2 SNEGSKA (reference sequence). Here the CDR3 reads CSARHPRGQETQYF.

The chain recombines TRBV20-1 with TRBJ1-1; TCRdb's D call of TRBD1 is untestable without DNA. Germline assignment: CDR1 DFQATT and CDR2 SNEGSKA (reference sequence). There are 14 residues in the CDR3. The CDR3 loop is CSARVGQGGFEAFF.

The genes are TRBV7-9 and TRBJ2-1; with no DNA, the TCRdb D assignment of TRBD1 cannot be verified. Per the germline V gene, CDR1 is SEHNR and CDR2 is FQNEAQ (reference sequence). The CDR3 length is 15 residues. The CDR3 loop is CASSPPGPLDNEQFF.

The chain is built from TRBV18 and TRBJ1-2; TCRdb outputs TRBD1, but without DNA this stays unchecked. The CDR3 is 14 residues long. Germline V CDR1 and CDR2: KGHSH, LQKENI. The CDR3 loop is CASRSTGADYGYTF.

The genes are TRBV12-5 and TRBJ2-7. The germline V gene encodes CDR1 LGHNT and CDR2 FRNRAP. This CDR3 has 12 amino acids. Here the CDR3 reads CASGTGPYEQYF.

This chain links TRBV7-2 with TRBJ2-7; TCRdb proposes TRBD1, but this gene call is untestable without DNA. CDR1 and CDR2 from the germline V gene are SGHTA and FQGNSA. CDR3 length: 15 amino acids. The CDR3 here is CASRESKGNRDEQYF.

V usage is TRBV19 and J usage is TRBJ1-2; the D call of TRBD1 rests on TCRdb alone, since no DNA is present to check it. Germline V gene lookup returns CDR1 LNHDA and CDR2 SQIVND (reference sequence). The CDR3 runs to 12 residues. The CDR3: CASSPGGHGYTF.

The chain carries TRBV11-1 and TRBJ2-7. Germline V gene data show CDR1 as SGHAT and CDR2 as FQDESV (reference sequence). CDR3 length: 15 amino acids. CDR3 amino acids: CASSLDGGGSYEQYF.

V is TRBV5-6 and J is TRBJ1-1; TCRdb's D gene call, TRBD1, goes unchecked for lack of DNA. Germline V gene sequence: CDR1 SGHDT, CDR2 YYEEEE. CDR3 length equals 14 residues. CDR3 residues: CASSFQGMNTEAFF.

This chain links TRBV27 with TRBJ1-2; TCRdb's D call, TRBD1, is unchecked because there is no DNA. Per the germline V gene, CDR1 is MNHEY and CDR2 is SMNVEV (reference sequence). The CDR3 length is 14 residues. The CDR3 spells CASSSDRWGYGYTF.